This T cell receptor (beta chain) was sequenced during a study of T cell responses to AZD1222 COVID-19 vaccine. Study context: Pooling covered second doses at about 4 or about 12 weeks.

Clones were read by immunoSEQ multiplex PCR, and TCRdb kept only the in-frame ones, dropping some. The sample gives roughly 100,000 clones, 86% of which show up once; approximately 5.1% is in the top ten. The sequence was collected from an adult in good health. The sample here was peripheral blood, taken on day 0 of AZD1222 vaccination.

CDR3 bases: TGTGCCAGCAGCCCCGGGCCAGGAGGCTACACCTTC. Residues: CASSPGPGGYTF. The chain has TRBV7-2 and TRBJ1-2; D uncertain. V was shortened by 5 bases and J by 8 bases, with 12 bases between the two germline ends. The CDR3 is 12 amino acids. Germline CDR1 is SGHTA and CDR2 is FQGNSA.